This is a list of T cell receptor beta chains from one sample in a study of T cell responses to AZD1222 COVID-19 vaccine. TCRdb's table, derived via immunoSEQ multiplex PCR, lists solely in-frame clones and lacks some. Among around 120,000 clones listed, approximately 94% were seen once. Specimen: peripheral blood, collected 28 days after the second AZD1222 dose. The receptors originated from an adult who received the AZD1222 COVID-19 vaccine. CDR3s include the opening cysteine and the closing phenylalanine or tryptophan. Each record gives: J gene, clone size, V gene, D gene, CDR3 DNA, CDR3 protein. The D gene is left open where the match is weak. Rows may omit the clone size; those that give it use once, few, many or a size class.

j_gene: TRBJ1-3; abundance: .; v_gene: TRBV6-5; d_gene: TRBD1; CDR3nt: TGTGCCAGCAGAGTGACAGGGTCTGGAAACACCATATATTTT; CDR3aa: CASRVTGSGNTIYF
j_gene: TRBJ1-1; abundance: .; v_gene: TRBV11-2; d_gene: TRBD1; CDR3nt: TGTGCCAGCAGCTCCCGACAGGGTAGGGCTGAAGCTTTCTTT; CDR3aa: CASSSRQGRAEAFF
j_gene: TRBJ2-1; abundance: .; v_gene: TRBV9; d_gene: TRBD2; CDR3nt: TGTGCCAGCAGCGTTTTCACTAGCGGCCTTAATGAGCAGTTCTTC; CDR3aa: CASSVFTSGLNEQFF
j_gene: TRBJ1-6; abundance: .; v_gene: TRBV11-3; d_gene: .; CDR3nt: TGTGCCAGCAGCTCAGAGGGTCCGAATCAAAATAATTCACCCCTCCACTTT; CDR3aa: CASSSEGPNQNNSPLHF
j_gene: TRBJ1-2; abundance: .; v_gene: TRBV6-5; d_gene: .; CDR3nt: TGTGCCAGCAGTTACCCGGACAGCGGCTACACCTTC; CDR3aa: CASSYPDSGYTF
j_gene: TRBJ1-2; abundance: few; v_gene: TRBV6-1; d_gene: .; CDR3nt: TGTGCCAGCAGTGAAGGCGGAATTTGGGGATACACCTTC; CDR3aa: CASSEGGIWGYTF
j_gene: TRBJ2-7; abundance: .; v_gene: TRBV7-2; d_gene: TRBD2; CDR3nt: TGTGCCAGCAGCTTAGTTGTCCTAGCGGGGGGGCGGGCCTACGAGCAGTACTTC; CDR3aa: CASSLVVLAGGRAYEQYF
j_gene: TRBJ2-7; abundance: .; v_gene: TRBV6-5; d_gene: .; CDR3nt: TGTGCCAGCAGCAGGGATCTCCCACCCTACGAGCAGTACTTC; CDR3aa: CASSRDLPPYEQYF
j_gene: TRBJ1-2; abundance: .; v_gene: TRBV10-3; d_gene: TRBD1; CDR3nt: TGTGCCGCCGGTGGGGGACAGGGTCCCTTTAACTATGGCTACACCTTC; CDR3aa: CAAGGGQGPFNYGYTF
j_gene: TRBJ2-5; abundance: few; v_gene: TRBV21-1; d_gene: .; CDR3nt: TGTGCCAGCAGCAAACCTATGTGGGGGCGGGAGACCCAGTACTTC; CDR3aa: CASSKPMWGRETQYF
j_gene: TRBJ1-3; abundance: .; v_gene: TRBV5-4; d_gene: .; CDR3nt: TGTGCCAGCAGCTTGGACGGAGCTGGAAACACCATATATTTT; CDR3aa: CASSLDGAGNTIYF
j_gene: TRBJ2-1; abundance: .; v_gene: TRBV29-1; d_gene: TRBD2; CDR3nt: TGCAGCGTTGGGAGCGGGGGATACAATGAGCAGTTCTTC; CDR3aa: CSVGSGGYNEQFF
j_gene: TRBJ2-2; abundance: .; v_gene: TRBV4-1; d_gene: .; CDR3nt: TGCGCCAGCAGCCAAATCGGACATTTCGCGAACACCGGGGAGCTGTTTTTT; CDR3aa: CASSQIGHFANTGELFF
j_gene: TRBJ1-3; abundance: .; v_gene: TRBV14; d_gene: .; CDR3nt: TGTGCCAGCAGCCTAACAGGGAGCTCTGGAAACACCATATATTTT; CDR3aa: CASSLTGSSGNTIYF
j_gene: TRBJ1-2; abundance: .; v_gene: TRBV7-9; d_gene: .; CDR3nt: TGTGCCAGCAGCTTATCCCACACAGGGACCCAAGATGGCTACACCTTC; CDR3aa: CASSLSHTGTQDGYTF
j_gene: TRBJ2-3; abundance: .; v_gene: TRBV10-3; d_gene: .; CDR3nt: TGTGCCATCAGTGCGAGAACGGATACGCAGTATTTT; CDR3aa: CAISARTDTQYF
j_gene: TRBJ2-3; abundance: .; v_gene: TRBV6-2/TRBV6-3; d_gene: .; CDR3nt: TGTGCCAGCAGTTACGGGTGGGGAGGCACAGATACGCAGTATTTT; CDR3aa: CASSYGWGGTDTQYF
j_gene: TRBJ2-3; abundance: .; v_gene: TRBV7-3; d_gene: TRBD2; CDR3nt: TGTGCCAGCAGCCCCCAGACTAGCGCAGATACGCAGTATTTT; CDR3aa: CASSPQTSADTQYF
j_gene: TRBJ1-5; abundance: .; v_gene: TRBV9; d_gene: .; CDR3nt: TGTGCCAGCAGCCCGGGACGAGCCGAGGGTCAGCCCCAGCATTTT; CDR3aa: CASSPGRAEGQPQHF
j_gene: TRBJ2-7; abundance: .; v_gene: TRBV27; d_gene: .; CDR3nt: TGTGCCAGCAGTTTCTCATTAACCTACGAGCAGTACTTC; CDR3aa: CASSFSLTYEQYF
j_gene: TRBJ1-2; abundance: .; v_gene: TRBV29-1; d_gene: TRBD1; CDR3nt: TGCAGCGTTTCGGGGGGAGGGGACAGCTATGGCTACACCTTC; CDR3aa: CSVSGGGDSYGYTF
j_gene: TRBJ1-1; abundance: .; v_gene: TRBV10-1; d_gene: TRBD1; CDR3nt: TGCGCCAGCAGTTCCGGACAGGGGAAAGCTTTCTTT; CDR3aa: CASSSGQGKAFF
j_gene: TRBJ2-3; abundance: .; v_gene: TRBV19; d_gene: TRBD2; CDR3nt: TGTGCCAGTAGTTGGACGAGAAACGCCGGGACTAGTAGGGATACGCAGTATTTT; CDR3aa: CASSWTRNAGTSRDTQYF
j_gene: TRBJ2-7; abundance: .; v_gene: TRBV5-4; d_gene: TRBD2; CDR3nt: TGTGCCAGCAGCTTAGGTAGCGGGAGTGTAAAACCCGAGCAGTACTTC; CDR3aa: CASSLGSGSVKPEQYF
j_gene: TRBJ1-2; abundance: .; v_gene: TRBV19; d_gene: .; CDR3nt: TGTGCCAGCAACATTCCAGGCAGGGACTATGGCTACACCTTC; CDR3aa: CASNIPGRDYGYTF
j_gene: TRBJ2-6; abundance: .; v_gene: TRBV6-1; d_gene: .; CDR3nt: TGTGCCAGCAGTGGGGTCCGGACAGTGGAGACTGGGGCCAACGTCCTGACTTTC; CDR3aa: CASSGVRTVETGANVLTF
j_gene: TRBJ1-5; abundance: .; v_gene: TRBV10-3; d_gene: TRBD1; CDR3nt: TGTGCGACAGAAACAGGGGGAGGGAATCAGCCCCAGCATTTT; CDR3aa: CATETGGGNQPQHF
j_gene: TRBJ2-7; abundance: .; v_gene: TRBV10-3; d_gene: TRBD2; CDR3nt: TGTGCCATCTCTCAGCGGGAGGGCGCCTACGAGCAGTACTTC; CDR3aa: CAISQREGAYEQYF